Here is one T cell receptor (beta chain) with its context. Methods used by the authors: For nucleated cells, counts were estimated from reference gene primer amplification. The repertoire was sequenced with immunoSEQ multiplex PCR; TCRdb's copy has only in-frame clones and lacks some. V and J calls plus clone size are reproduced from that table; the DNA served to infer D and trimming. The sample holds about 200,000 clones, 80% to 85% seen once. The V end lost 4 bases, the J end lost 5 bases, and 19 bases lay between the germline ends. CDR3 length: 15 amino acids. CDR1 and CDR2 from the germline V gene are SGHDT and YYEEEE. This specimen comes from a study of blood T cell repertoires in COVID-19.

The sequence was collected from a woman aged 50 to 60 with acute COVID-19. The source material was PBMCs or T cells enriched from blood (not recorded which). V is TRBV5-6 and J is TRBJ2-7, with D possibly TRBD2 on 7 matching bases. The CDR3 sequence is CASSIRLGGANEQYF. The CDR3 bases are TGTGCCAGCAGCATTCGCCTGGGGGGGGCGAACGAGCAGTACTTC.